This T cell receptor (beta chain) was profiled in a study of blood T cells in healthy people across ages. Study background: Per two T cells, about one barcoded beta molecule was captured through template switching.

The CDR3 loop spans 14 amino acids. The ends were cut back, 6 bases at V and 4 bases at J, with 14 bases in the middle. Using a J-beta primer mix together with a sample-barcoded 5' primer, a second PCR was run for about 7 to 12 cycles. TCRdb redid the calling of the 5' RACE reads with MiXCR, one entry per CDR3 protein. The repertoire consists of 1.2 million to 1.5 million distinct CDR3 sequences, with approximately 40% occurring once and the leading ten covering 7.9%. The rearrangement joins TRBV12-3 or TRBV12-4 to TRBJ2-3; no clear D gene. The clonotype comes from a woman between 18 and 30 years old in good health. Sequencing was carried out using blood. CDR3 sequence (DNA): TGTGCCAGCAGGTTCGGTAGGAGCGCAGATACGCAGTATTTT. Translation gives CASRFGRSADTQYF.